The 7 T cell receptor beta chains in this list originate from one sample, sequenced in a study of CD8 T cells in ankylosing spondylitis (dated by TCRdb to 2016 to 2017). The library was obtained by 5' RACE. The data were produced on an Illumina HiSeq 2500. TCRdb redid the processing of the public reads, applying fastp at Q25 and MiXCR, and retained in-frame beta chains. Rows matching on CDR3 protein sequence are summarized as one entry with the most common DNA and genes. This sample has 210,000 or so distinct CDR3 sequences in its table, and 25% to 30% of those were observed once. The leading ten clones occupy less than 8.5% of the sample. The sequenced sample consisted of blood, either unsorted or a sorted T cell fraction (not recorded which). The receptors here all came from a male donor with ankylosing spondylitis or in good health (not recorded which).

This clonotype was counted only a few times. The V call is TRBV20-1, the J call TRBJ2-2; TRBD1 matches at 8 bases. CDR3 length equals 14 residues. Germline CDR1 DFQATT, CDR2 SNEGSKA (reference sequence). The V gene end was trimmed by 3 bases and the J gene end by 4 bases; junction bases not matched to a gene: 4. The CDR3 coding sequence is TGCAGTGCTAGCCCCGGACAGGGCACCGGGGAGCTGTTTTTT. Amino acids: CSASPGQGTGELFF.

A few counts support this clonotype. The CDR3 DNA sequence: TGCAGCGTTGAGTCCCTAGCCGACACAGATACGCAGTATTTT. Encoded protein: CSVESLADTDTQYF. V gene TRBV29-1 combines with J gene TRBJ2-3, with D tentatively TRBD2 (5 bases). The V gene's germline CDR1 is SQVTM and CDR2 ANQGSEA. The V end was cut by 3 bases, the J end by 2 bases, with 12 bases between. This CDR3 is 14 amino acids long.

This clonotype was seen at least ten times. V is TRBV20-1 and J is TRBJ1-5; the D gene is possibly TRBD1 (5 bases). V dropped 3 bases and J dropped 4 bases, with 10 bases sitting between them. The length of the CDR3 is 13 residues. Germline CDR1 and CDR2: DFQATT and SNEGSKA (reference sequence). The CDR3 DNA is TGCAGTGCTAGCTCCAGGGAGAATCAGCCCCAGCATTTT. Translated, it gives CSASSRENQPQHF.

This chain joins TRBV4-1 and TRBJ2-5; 7 nucleotides align to TRBD2. The CDR3 totals 16 residues. The junction had 10 bases not matched to a gene; V was cut back by 1 base and J by 5 bases. Per germline, CDR1 MGHRA and CDR2 YSYEKL. The CDR3 nucleotides read TGCGCCAGCAGCCAAGGAGGCGGGAGCGTTCTGGAGACCCAGTACTTC. It yields the protein CASSQGGGSVLETQYF.

This clonotype has only one observation. This chain connects TRBV9 to TRBJ2-1; 12 nucleotides agree with TRBD2. Trimming at V came to 1 base and at J to 6 bases, leaving 5 bases not matched to a gene. Germline CDR1 and CDR2: SGDLS and YYNGEE. The CDR3 consists of 16 residues. CDR3 DNA: TGTGCCAGCAGCGTACGACTAGCGGGAGTCCCCAATGAGCAGTTCTTC. It yields the protein CASSVRLAGVPNEQFF.

The chain uses TRBV20-1 and TRBJ2-3; 8 bases are a match to TRBD2. V gave up 1 base and J gave up 6 bases; unmatched junction bases: 9. From germline, CDR1 is DFQATT and CDR2 SNEGSKA (reference sequence). This CDR3 region has 15 residues. CDR3 sequence reads: CSARGGAGEGDTQYF. The CDR3 region has the DNA TGCAGTGCTAGAGGCGGAGCGGGAGAAGGTGATACGCAGTATTTT.

The rearrangement joins TRBV29-1 to TRBJ1-1, with D possibly matching TRBD1 (5 bases). Per the germline V gene, CDR1 is SQVTM and CDR2 is ANQGSEA. The ends were cut back, 7 bases at V and 0 bases at J, with 9 bases in the middle. The CDR3 sequence is 12 residues long. CDR3 amino acids: CSGGEMNTEAFF. The DNA for the CDR3 is TGCAGCGGAGGGGAGATGAACACTGAAGCTTTCTTT.